The entry below describes one T cell receptor (beta chain). Its antigen remains unidentified. The entry originates in a study of shared clonotypes between healthy human individuals. A deep-level run was used for the assay. Every immunoSEQ plate was one replicate of a subset's evenly spread DNA. The table came from immunoSEQ multiplex PCR; TCRdb's copy has only in-frame clones and leaves some out. The sample lists about 2.4 million clones; about 92% were seen once. Findings of the study overall: Researchers found naive subsets generally carried larger estimated richness than memory subsets.

Sequencing was carried out using naive CD4+ T cells sorted from blood. The subset denotes: CD45RA+ positively selected. This sequence originates from a man in his late teens or twenties in good health.

The CDR3 region is CASSFPTNTGELFF. Here the CDR3 DNA reads TGTGCCAGCAGCTTCCCCACGAACACCGGGGAGCTGTTTTTT. The J gene is TRBJ2-2, the V gene TRBV5-6; D call uncertain. The ends were cut back, 2 bases at V and 0 bases at J, with 5 bases in the middle. CDR1 is SGHDT and CDR2 is YYEEEE in the germline V gene. This CDR3 contains 14 residues.